This TCR beta chain was captured by sequencing in a study of T-cell memory formation after mild COVID-19. This clonotype was seen a handful of times. 5'RACE primed from the constant segment yielded TCR alpha and TCR beta cDNA libraries bearing sample barcodes and UMIs. MiXCR, applied by TCRdb to the 5' RACE reads, yields one record per CDR3 protein. The sample shows 140,000 to 150,000 distinct CDR3 sequences, roughly 21% of them seen only once. This CDR3 region has 14 residues. In germline, CDR1 is SGHNT, CDR2 YYREEE (reference sequence). The V segment lost 3 bases and the J segment 9 bases; nucleotides outside the gene matches: 4.

The clonotype comes from an adult woman who had mild COVID-19 (a few samples of this study predate the infection). Cell type and time point are not known. The genes are TRBV5-4 and TRBJ1-6; TRBD1 agrees at 9 bases. Sample: PBMCs or a T cell subset sorted from them (not recorded which). CDR3 in DNA: TGTGCCAGCAGCTCAACAGGGGGCTCTTCACCCCTCCACTTT. Amino acids: CASSSTGGSSPLHF. Drawing the rest from reference TRBV5-4 and TRBJ1-6, the complete variable domain is ETGVTQSPTHLIKTRGQQVTLRCSSQSGHNTVSWYQQALGQGPQFIFQYYREEENGRGNFPPRFSGLQFPNYSSELNVNALELDDSALYLCASSSTGGSSPLHFGNGTRLTVT.